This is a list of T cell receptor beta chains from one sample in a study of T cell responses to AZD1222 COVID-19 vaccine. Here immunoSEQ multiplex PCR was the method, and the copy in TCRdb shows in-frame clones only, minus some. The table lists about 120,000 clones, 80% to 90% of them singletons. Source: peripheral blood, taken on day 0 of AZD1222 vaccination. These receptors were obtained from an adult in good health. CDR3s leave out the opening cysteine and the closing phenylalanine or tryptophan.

cdr3_aa: ASSPDRGAEAF; j_call: TRBJ1-1; v_call: TRBV7-3
cdr3_aa: ASSLQNEQF; j_call: TRBJ2-1; v_call: TRBV6-2/TRBV6-3
cdr3_aa: ASSFYTDTQY; j_call: TRBJ2-3; v_call: TRBV7-2
cdr3_aa: ASRGTSTDTQY; j_call: TRBJ2-3; v_call: TRBV19
cdr3_aa: ASSLLSLGSYEQY; j_call: TRBJ2-7; v_call: TRBV11-3
cdr3_aa: ASSSPQGGANQPQH; j_call: TRBJ1-5; v_call: TRBV28
cdr3_aa: ASSGQGFQPQH; j_call: TRBJ1-5; v_call: TRBV2
cdr3_aa: ASSLGTPSSYNEQF; j_call: TRBJ2-1; v_call: TRBV19
cdr3_aa: ASSFGPGQPLH; j_call: TRBJ1-6; v_call: TRBV5-6
cdr3_aa: ATAGRKSTDTQY; j_call: TRBJ2-3; v_call: TRBV24-1
cdr3_aa: ASSFLSGTRSTEAF; j_call: TRBJ1-1; v_call: TRBV5-6
cdr3_aa: ASSVSSGPNTGELF; j_call: TRBJ2-2; v_call: TRBV9
cdr3_aa: ASSLDTDTQY; j_call: TRBJ2-3; v_call: TRBV7-9
cdr3_aa: ASSQLGGWNTEAF; j_call: TRBJ1-1; v_call: TRBV3-1/TRBV3-2
cdr3_aa: ASNSGLAENTGELF; j_call: TRBJ2-2; v_call: TRBV28
cdr3_aa: ASSFFGGRAYEQY; j_call: TRBJ2-7; v_call: TRBV5-5
cdr3_aa: ASSLGSSGESGTQY; j_call: TRBJ2-3; v_call: TRBV11-3
cdr3_aa: ASSPLDRTYGYT; j_call: TRBJ1-2; v_call: TRBV28
cdr3_aa: ASSPSRQGGWTVLYNEQF; j_call: TRBJ2-1; v_call: TRBV6-2/TRBV6-3
cdr3_aa: ASSGQGAGTDTQY; j_call: TRBJ2-3; v_call: TRBV5-4
cdr3_aa: ASSLGGNSNQPQH; j_call: TRBJ1-5; v_call: TRBV5-4
cdr3_aa: ASRGTGGSYEQY; j_call: TRBJ2-7; v_call: TRBV6-5
cdr3_aa: ATQDAGYTEAF; j_call: TRBJ1-1; v_call: TRBV24-1
cdr3_aa: ATSENRGREQY; j_call: TRBJ2-7; v_call: TRBV24-1
cdr3_aa: ASSRGTEANTGELF; j_call: TRBJ2-2; v_call: TRBV5-1
cdr3_aa: AWKGLAAQETQY; j_call: TRBJ2-5; v_call: TRBV30
cdr3_aa: ASSLEKNQPQH; j_call: TRBJ1-5; v_call: TRBV11-2
cdr3_aa: AWSPDRITEAF; j_call: TRBJ1-1; v_call: TRBV30
cdr3_aa: ASNLESSGNTIY; j_call: TRBJ1-3; v_call: TRBV6-1
cdr3_aa: ASSQRGLAGGNTQY; j_call: TRBJ2-3; v_call: TRBV3-1/TRBV3-2
cdr3_aa: AITGQGDYGYT; j_call: TRBJ1-2; v_call: TRBV10-3
cdr3_aa: ASSPMRTSRFGYYEQY; j_call: TRBJ2-7; v_call: TRBV4-1
cdr3_aa: AWSVLGSSGNTIY; j_call: TRBJ1-3; v_call: TRBV30
cdr3_aa: ASSLTANSNQPQH; j_call: TRBJ1-5; v_call: TRBV27
cdr3_aa: ASSPGQANYGYT; j_call: TRBJ1-2; v_call: TRBV28
cdr3_aa: ASRAADSSNQPQH; j_call: TRBJ1-5; v_call: TRBV27
cdr3_aa: ASSPGLAGPSTDTQY; j_call: TRBJ2-3; v_call: TRBV7-3
cdr3_aa: ATGLAGGPRDTQY; j_call: TRBJ2-3; v_call: TRBV10-3
cdr3_aa: ASSSSTSGVYNEQF; j_call: TRBJ2-1; v_call: TRBV27
cdr3_aa: ASSQAPNYEKLF; j_call: TRBJ1-4; v_call: TRBV3-1/TRBV3-2
cdr3_aa: ASSQAAGGERSYEQY; j_call: TRBJ2-7; v_call: TRBV4-3
cdr3_aa: ASSYTTDPNGYT; j_call: TRBJ1-2; v_call: TRBV6-5
cdr3_aa: ASTGTSGGPTYEQY; j_call: TRBJ2-7; v_call: TRBV7-9
cdr3_aa: ASSMSGQMYEQY; j_call: TRBJ2-7; v_call: TRBV19
cdr3_aa: ASTQTGLGSPLH; j_call: TRBJ1-6; v_call: TRBV19
cdr3_aa: ASRSPGDRDTEAF; j_call: TRBJ1-1; v_call: TRBV19